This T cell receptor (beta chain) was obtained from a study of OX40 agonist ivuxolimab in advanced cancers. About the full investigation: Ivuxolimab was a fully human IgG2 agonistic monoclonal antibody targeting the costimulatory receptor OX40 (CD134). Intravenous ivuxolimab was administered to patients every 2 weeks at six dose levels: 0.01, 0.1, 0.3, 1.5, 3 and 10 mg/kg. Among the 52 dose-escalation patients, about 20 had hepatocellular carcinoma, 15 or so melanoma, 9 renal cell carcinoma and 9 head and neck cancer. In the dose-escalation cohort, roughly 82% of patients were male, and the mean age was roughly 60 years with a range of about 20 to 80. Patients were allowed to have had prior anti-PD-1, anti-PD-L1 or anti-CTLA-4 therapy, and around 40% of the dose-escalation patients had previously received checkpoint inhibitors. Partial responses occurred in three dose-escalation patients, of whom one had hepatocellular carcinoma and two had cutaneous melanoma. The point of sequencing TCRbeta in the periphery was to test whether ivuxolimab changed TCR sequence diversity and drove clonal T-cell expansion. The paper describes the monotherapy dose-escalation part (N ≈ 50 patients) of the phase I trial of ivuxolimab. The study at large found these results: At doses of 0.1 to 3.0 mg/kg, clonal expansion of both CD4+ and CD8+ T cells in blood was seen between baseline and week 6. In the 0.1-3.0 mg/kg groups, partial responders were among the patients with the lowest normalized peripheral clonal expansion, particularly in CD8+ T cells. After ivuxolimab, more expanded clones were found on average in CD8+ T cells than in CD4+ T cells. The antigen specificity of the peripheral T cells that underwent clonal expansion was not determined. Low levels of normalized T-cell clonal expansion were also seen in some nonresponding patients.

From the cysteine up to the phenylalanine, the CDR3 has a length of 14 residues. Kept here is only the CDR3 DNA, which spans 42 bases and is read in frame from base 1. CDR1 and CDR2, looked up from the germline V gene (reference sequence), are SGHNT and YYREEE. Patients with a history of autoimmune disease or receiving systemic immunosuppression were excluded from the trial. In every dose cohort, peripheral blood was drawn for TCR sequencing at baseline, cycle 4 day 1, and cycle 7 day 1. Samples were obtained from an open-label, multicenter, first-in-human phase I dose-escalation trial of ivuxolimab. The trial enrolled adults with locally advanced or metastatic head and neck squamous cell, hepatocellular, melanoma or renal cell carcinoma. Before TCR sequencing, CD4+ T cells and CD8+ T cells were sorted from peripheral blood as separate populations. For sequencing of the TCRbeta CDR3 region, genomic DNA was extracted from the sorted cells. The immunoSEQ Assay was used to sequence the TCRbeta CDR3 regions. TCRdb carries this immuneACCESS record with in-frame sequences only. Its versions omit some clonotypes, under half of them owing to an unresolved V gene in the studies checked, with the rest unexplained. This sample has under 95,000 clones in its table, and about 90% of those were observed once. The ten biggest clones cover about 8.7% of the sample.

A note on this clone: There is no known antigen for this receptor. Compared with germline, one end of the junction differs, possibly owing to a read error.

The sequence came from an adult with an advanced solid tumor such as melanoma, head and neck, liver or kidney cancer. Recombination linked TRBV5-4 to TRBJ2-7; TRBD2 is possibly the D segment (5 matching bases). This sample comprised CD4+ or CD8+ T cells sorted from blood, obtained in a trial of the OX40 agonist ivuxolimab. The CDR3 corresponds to CVSSGYLSSYEQYF. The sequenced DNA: TGTGTCAGCAGCGGCTATTTAAGCTCCTACGAGCAGTACTTC.